The 2 T cell receptor beta chains below come from one sample, sequenced in a study of blood T cell repertoires in COVID-19. Sequenced by immunoSEQ multiplex PCR; TCRdb stores in-frame clones only, minus some. The table records hundreds of thousands of clones, 90% of them present only once. Sequencing was carried out using PBMCs or T cells enriched from blood (not recorded which). These TCRs come from a young woman with acute COVID-19.

The genes are TRBV19 and TRBJ1-2; D remains unclear. Germline V gives CDR1 LNHDA, CDR2 SQIVND (reference sequence). The CDR3 sequence is 14 residues long. V lost 3 bases and J 1 base, leaving 9 bases between the germline ends. CDR3 bases: TGTGCCAGTAGTATTTTTCGGAGTAACTATGGCTACACCTTC. It is translated as CASSIFRSNYGYTF.

The CDR3 sequence is CASSSPGGDTDTQYF. CDR3 sequence (DNA): TGCGCCAGCAGCTCTCCCGGGGGTGACACAGATACGCAGTATTTT. The chain uses TRBV5-1 and TRBJ2-3; TRBD2 might be the D (6 bases). The CDR3 length is 15 residues. Germline V gives CDR1 SGHRS, CDR2 YFSETQ. The V and J ends lost 3 bases and 2 bases respectively, with 13 bases between them.